This T cell receptor (beta chain) appears in the sequencing data of a study of blood T cell repertoires in COVID-19. Germline CDR1 KGHDR, CDR2 SFDVKD. Trimming took 4 bases from V and 1 from J; bases not matched to a gene: 6. CDR3 length: 16 amino acids. Libraries were prepared by immunoSEQ multiplex PCR; TCRdb keeps only in-frame clonotypes and omits some of them. In the table there are about 68,000 clones, 86% of which are singletons. The chain recombines TRBV24-1 with TRBJ2-1, with TRBD1 matching 7 bases. What was sequenced was peripheral blood. The TCR originated in a man under 40 with acute or convalescent COVID-19. The chain's CDR3 is CATSDPTGESYNEQFF. In DNA form, the CDR3 reads TGTGCCACCAGTGACCCTACAGGGGAATCCTACAATGAGCAGTTCTTC.